This is a list of T cell receptor beta chains from one sample in a study of cytomegalovirus exposure and HLA in healthy donors. The protocol was immunoSEQ multiplex PCR, while the TCRdb copy is restricted to in-frame clones and leaves out a portion. The sample holds some 270,000 clones, 65% to 90% seen once. Material for sequencing was PBMCs. The origin of the receptors is a woman under 30 in good health and CMV-seronegative. The CDR3 runs from the conserved cysteine through the conserved F or W. A D gene is named only where the DNA matches it firmly. Clone sizes are given selectively: once, few, many, or a class where the clone is expanded.

j_call v_call d_call clone_size cdr3_aa cdr3_nt
TRBJ1-1 TRBV30 NA NA CAWSGQLNTEAFF TGTGCCTGGAGTGGACAGCTTAACACTGAAGCTTTCTTT
TRBJ2-7 TRBV30 NA NA CAWSVLHEQYF TGTGCCTGGAGTGTCCTCCACGAGCAGTACTTC
TRBJ2-5 TRBV5-1 NA NA CASSLAMVETQYF TGCGCCAGCAGCTTGGCTATGGTGGAGACCCAGTACTTC
TRBJ1-2 TRBV27 NA few CASSAKGIPYGYTF TGTGCCAGCAGTGCTAAGGGGATCCCCTATGGCTACACCTTC
TRBJ2-2 TRBV7-6 NA NA CASSLTLVENTGELFF TGTGCCAGCAGCCTGACTCTAGTGGAAAACACCGGGGAGCTGTTTTTT
TRBJ2-3 TRBV9 TRBD2 NA CASKRGGTDTQYF TGTGCCAGCAAGCGGGGGGGCACAGATACGCAGTATTTT
TRBJ2-7 TRBV19 TRBD1 NA CASSGDSSYEQYF TGTGCCAGTAGTGGGGACAGCTCCTACGAGCAGTACTTC
TRBJ1-2 TRBV18 TRBD1 NA CASSPLIGTGYGYTF TGTGCCAGCTCACCTTTGATTGGGACAGGCTATGGCTACACCTTC
TRBJ2-7 TRBV5-1 TRBD1 NA CASSAGDRGGEQYF TGCGCCAGCAGCGCGGGGGACAGGGGAGGGGAGCAGTACTTC
TRBJ2-3 TRBV25-1 TRBD1 NA CASSEWDRGHDTQYF TGTGCCAGCAGTGAATGGGACAGGGGCCACGATACGCAGTATTTT
TRBJ1-2 TRBV19 NA NA CASSIDHDRANYGYTF TGTGCCAGTAGTATAGACCACGACAGAGCTAACTATGGCTACACCTTC